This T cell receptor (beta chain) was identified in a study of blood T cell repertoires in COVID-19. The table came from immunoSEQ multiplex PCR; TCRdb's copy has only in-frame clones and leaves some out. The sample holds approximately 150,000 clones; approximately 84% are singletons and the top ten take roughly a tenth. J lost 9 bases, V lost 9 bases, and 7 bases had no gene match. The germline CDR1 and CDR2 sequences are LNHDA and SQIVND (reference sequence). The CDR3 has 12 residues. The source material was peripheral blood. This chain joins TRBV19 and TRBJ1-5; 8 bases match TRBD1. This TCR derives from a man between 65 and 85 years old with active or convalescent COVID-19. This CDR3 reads CASGQGDWPQHF. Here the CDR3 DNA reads TGTGCCAGCGGACAGGGCGACTGGCCCCAGCATTTT.